The T cell receptor (beta chain) described here comes from a study of post-analysis software for immune sequencing data. Background on the study: The patients showed relapsing-remitting, secondary progressive and progressive-relapsing multiple sclerosis courses. Study-level results: Those with multiple sclerosis, the patient group, showed significantly lower normalized Chao1 diversity than controls. Five TRBV segments were more frequent in patients than controls; TRBV5-6, TRBV5-1 and TRBV20-1 belonged to this group.

Comments on this clonotype: Its antigen remains unknown.

Unique molecular identifiers were carried by the TCR beta cDNA libraries. A population of about 0.95 to 11 million T cells gave rise to about half a million cDNA molecules. One entry per CDR3 protein results from TCRdb running MiXCR on the PCR reads. The sample yields 750,000 to 950,000 distinct CDR3 sequences, roughly 50% seen once. The CDR3 contains 16 residues. The V segment lost 0 bases and the J segment 4 bases; nucleotides outside the gene matches: 4. Per germline, CDR1 MNHNS and CDR2 SASEGT. The specimen was blood. The chain carries TRBV6-1 and TRBJ2-1; 9 bases line up with TRBD2. This receptor was identified in a girl aged 5-17 years with multiple sclerosis. The CDR3 here is CASSEALAGTYNEQFF. CDR3 bases: TGTGCCAGCAGTGAAGCTCTAGCGGGGACTTACAATGAGCAGTTCTTC.